This entry features one TCR beta chain sequence. This specimen belongs to a study of blood T cell repertoires in COVID-19. In the study overall: Some COVID-19 samples were acute and others convalescent; all came from the United States, Italy and Spain. Sources were T cells, B-cell-depleted T cells, or PBMCs; the material itself was cDNA or gDNA.

The authors' processing: Nucleated cell number was recorded as an estimate derived from reference gene primer amplification. This table comes from immunoSEQ multiplex PCR, and its TCRdb copy is limited to in-frame clones, with some not included. For V, J and clone size, that table is used; D and trimming come from the DNA. The sample contains roughly 13,000 clones, 80% to 90% of which appear only once. Per the germline V gene, CDR1 is MNHEY and CDR2 is SVGAGI. The CDR3 totals 13 residues. V was clipped by 7 bases and J by 0 bases, with 7 bases between them. This clonotype originated in a human donor in a cohort sampled during active COVID-19. The rearrangement uses TRBV6-5 and TRBJ1-3; D uncertain. The sequencing input was peripheral blood. The CDR3 loop reads CASKLSSGNTIYF. CDR3 nucleotides: TGTGCCAGCAAACTGAGCTCTGGAAACACCATATATTTT.